Listed below are T cell receptor beta chains from one sample, sequenced in a study of blood T cell repertoires in COVID-19. Assay: immunoSEQ multiplex PCR; the TCRdb copy retains only in-frame clones and omits some. The sample lists 140,000 to 150,000 clones, about 84% occurring once. Sample: peripheral blood. The receptors come from a man in his 60s with active or convalescent COVID-19. Both conserved end residues are part of each CDR3. The D gene is left open where the match is weak. A row's size may be missing; if present it is once, few, many or a size class.

clone_size j_call v_call d_call cdr3_nt cdr3_aa
once TRBJ2-5 TRBV5-4 TRBD1 TGTGCCAGCAGCTTCCTCCGGGACAGACAAGAGACCCAGTACTTC CASSFLRDRQETQYF
- TRBJ2-4 TRBV16 TRBD2 TGTGCCAGCAGCCGCGTGGGAGGGCAGACCAAAAACATTCAGTACTTC CASSRVGGQTKNIQYF
- TRBJ2-3 TRBV28 TRBD2 TGTGCCAGCAGTCGCCCCGGACTAGCGGGTGGATACACAGATACGCAGTATTTT CASSRPGLAGGYTDTQYF
large TRBJ2-1 TRBV28 - TGTGCCAGCAGTCCAGCATTCAGGGGACTAACCAACAATGAGCAGTTCTTC CASSPAFRGLTNNEQFF
many TRBJ1-6 TRBV2 - TGTGCCAGCACTGGTCGGAGAGCGAATTCACCCCTCCACTTT CASTGRRANSPLHF
- TRBJ1-2 TRBV19 - TGTGCCAGTAGATTTGCCGGGTCCTCGGGAAGCTATGGCTACACCTTC CASRFAGSSGSYGYTF
- TRBJ2-5 TRBV5-1 TRBD2 TGCGCCAGCAGCTCTCGGCCGACTAGCGGGACAGAGACCCAGTACTTC CASSSRPTSGTETQYF
once TRBJ1-2 TRBV11-2 - TGTGCCAGCAGCCCAAACTGGGCCTCTGATGGCTACACCTTC CASSPNWASDGYTF
many TRBJ2-6 TRBV5-5 - TGTGCCAGCATCCCGAGGACGGGGAGCTCTGGGGCCAACGTCCTGACTTTC CASIPRTGSSGANVLTF
- TRBJ2-1 TRBV19 - TGTGCCAGTAGCCAATACAATGAGCAGTTCTTC CASSQYNEQFF
- TRBJ2-4 TRBV6-2/TRBV6-3 - TGTGCCAGCAGTTCAGTAGCGACCTTTTTAGCCAAAAACATTCAGTACTTC CASSSVATFLAKNIQYF
- TRBJ2-3 TRBV10-3 - TGTGCCACTCAGGGGGGTAGCACAGATACGCAGTATTTT CATQGGSTDTQYF
- TRBJ1-6 TRBV5-1 - TGCGCCAGCAGCTTGGGGGAGAGGTACTCACCCCTCCACTTT CASSLGERYSPLHF
- TRBJ2-6 TRBV10-3 - TGTGCCATCAGTGAGTCCCAGGCTCGGGCCAACGTCCTGACTTTC CAISESQARANVLTF
- TRBJ1-1 TRBV27 - TGTGCCAGCAGCCCCGGCGGGGGCACTGAAGCTTTCTTT CASSPGGGTEAFF
- TRBJ2-2 TRBV7-3 TRBD2 TGTGCCAGCAGCTTAGGCGGGAGTGTCACCGGGGAGCTGTTTTTT CASSLGGSVTGELFF
- TRBJ1-4 TRBV19 - TGTGCCAGCTCCTCCTCAGATGGCAATGAAAAACTGTTTTTT CASSSSDGNEKLFF
- TRBJ1-2 TRBV28 - TGTGCCAGCAGGGCAGGAAACTATGGCTACACCTTC CASRAGNYGYTF
- TRBJ2-7 TRBV19 - TGTGCCAGTAGTAGGGGCGGCAGTTCCTACGAGCAGTACTTC CASSRGGSSYEQYF
- TRBJ1-2 TRBV4-2 TRBD1 TGTGCCAGCAGCCAGTTAACAGGGGGCGCTGGCTACACCTTC CASSQLTGGAGYTF
- TRBJ2-7 TRBV5-4 TRBD2 TGTGCCAGCAGCTTGGGGACTAGCGGGAGGAGGACCTACGAGCAGTACTTC CASSLGTSGRRTYEQYF
once TRBJ2-7 TRBV6-5 TRBD1 TGTGCCAGCAGCAGGGACAGGGAAGGTGGCGAGCAGTACTTC CASSRDREGGEQYF